The 19 T cell receptor beta chains given below trace back to one sample, sequenced in a study of T-cell memory formation after mild COVID-19. TCRdb ran MiXCR on the 5' RACE reads and lists one entry per CDR3 protein. The sample includes some 490,000 distinct CDR3 sequences, about 20% of them seen just once. The sample was PBMCs or a T cell subset sorted from them (not recorded which). These receptor sequences come from an adult woman who had mild COVID-19 (a few samples of this study predate the infection). Cell type and time point are not known.

V gene TRBV6-5 combines with J gene TRBJ1-2, with D possibly being TRBD1 (5 bases). Germline loops: CDR1 MNHEY, CDR2 SVGAGI. This CDR3 comprises 16 residues. V lost 5 bases, J lost 5 bases, and 21 bases lay in between. The CDR3 sequence is CASSKSTAQAGYGYTF. CDR3 in DNA: TGTGCCAGCAGTAAATCGACAGCCCAGGCGGGGTATGGCTACACCTTC.

The chain has TRBV29-1 and TRBJ1-1; 8 nucleotides match TRBD1. This CDR3 region has 11 residues. Germline assignment: CDR1 SQVTM and CDR2 ANQGSEA. The CDR3 bases are TGCTCAACAGGGGGGCGAACTGAAGCTTTCTTT. It translates to CSTGGRTEAFF. Full variable domain (outside the CDR3, taken from reference TRBV29-1 and TRBJ1-1): SAVISQKPSRDICQRGTSLTIQCQVDSQVTMMFWYRQQPGQSLTLIATANQGSEATYESGFVIDKFPISRPNLTFSTLTVSNMSPEDSSIYLCSTGGRTEAFFGQGTRLTVV.

This clonotype came up a few times. The chain couples TRBV4-3 to TRBJ2-6; no clear D. The germline gives CDR1 LGHNA, CDR2 YSLEER. This CDR3 contains 16 residues. Trimming left V 4 bases short and J 3 bases short, with 13 bases between. Here the CDR3 DNA reads TGCGCCAGCAGCCCGGATCCCGGGCTTGGGGCCAACGTCCTGACTTTC. It encodes CASSPDPGLGANVLTF.

The V call is TRBV5-4, the J call TRBJ2-7; 9 nucleotides agree with TRBD2. The CDR3 length is 14 residues. The V gene's germline CDR1 is SGHNT and CDR2 YYREEE (reference sequence). Trimming removed 4 bases from V and 3 bases from J; junction bases left unmatched: 5. As DNA, the CDR3 is TGTGCCAGCAGCGCAAGCGGGGGGCACTACGAGCAGTACTTC. Protein product: CASSASGGHYEQYF.

This chain connects TRBV7-9 to TRBJ2-7, with 9 positions matching TRBD2. CDR3 size: 16 residues. Looked up from germline, CDR1 is SEHNR and CDR2 is FQNEAQ (reference sequence). After removal of 5 bases from V and 0 bases from J, the junction contained 8 bases not matched to a gene. CDR3 sequence reads: CASSATSGRVSYEQYF. CDR3 DNA: TGTGCCAGCAGCGCCACTAGCGGGCGAGTCTCCTACGAGCAGTACTTC.

This rearrangement joins TRBV20-1 to TRBJ1-6; a possible D gene is TRBD1 (6 bases). Trimming removed 1 base from V and 0 bases from J, with 13 bases in between. Germline V gene lookup returns CDR1 DFQATT and CDR2 SNEGSKA (reference sequence). This CDR3 contains 17 residues. This CDR3 reads CSARGGGGVSYNSPLHF. In DNA form, the CDR3 reads TGCAGTGCTAGAGGGGGAGGGGGGGTCTCCTATAATTCACCCCTCCACTTT.

Ten or more counts support this clonotype. The gene calls are TRBV4-1 and TRBJ2-5; 7 bases line up with TRBD1. Losses at the gene ends were 8 bases for V and 2 bases for J; bases not matched to a gene: 8. The CDR3 has 14 residues. CDR1 is MGHRA, CDR2 YSYEKL, per germline. The CDR3, as DNA: TGCGCCAGCGGGGACCGGGACAGACAAGAGACCCAGTACTTC. The encoded protein is CASGDRDRQETQYF.

The sample holds a few counts of this clonotype. The chain employs TRBV7-8 and TRBJ2-5, with D unresolved. Germline V gene data show CDR1 as SGHVS and CDR2 as FQNEAQ. The V end lost 5 bases, the J end lost 4 bases, and 11 bases lay between the germline ends. The CDR3 covers 13 residues. This CDR3 reads CASSIPNVETQYF. The CDR3 nucleotides read TGTGCCAGCAGCATACCGAATGTAGAGACCCAGTACTTC.

This clonotype was recorded a few times. The rearrangement links TRBV3-1 to TRBJ2-1; TRBD2 matches 12 bases. Germline V gene sequence: CDR1 LGHDT, CDR2 YNNKEL (reference sequence). This CDR3 contains 16 residues. V lost 0 bases and J lost 9; bases outside the gene matches: 6. This CDR3 is CASSQDTSGRLGEQFF. CDR3 sequence (DNA): TGTGCCAGCAGCCAAGACACTAGCGGGAGGTTAGGTGAGCAGTTCTTC.

In DNA, the CDR3 is TGTGCCTCCCATGGGGGTCGGGCCCTGGGCACTGAAGCTTTCTTT. It translates to CASHGGRALGTEAFF. The gene calls are TRBV30 and TRBJ1-1; possible D gene TRBD1, 5 bases. CDR1 and CDR2 (germline): GTSNPN, SVGIG (reference sequence). This CDR3 has 15 amino acids. Trimming cost V 7 bases and J 4 bases, with 22 bases left between them.

This clonotype turned up a few times. This chain joins TRBV20-1 and TRBJ2-1; a possible D gene is TRBD1 (5 bases). There are 15 residues in the CDR3. Trimming removed 2 bases at V and 6 bases at J, with 17 bases between. CDR1 is DFQATT, CDR2 SNEGSKA, per germline (reference sequence). The CDR3: CSARRVGAYFNEQFF. CDR3 DNA sequence: TGCAGTGCTAGACGGGTAGGGGCCTACTTCAATGAGCAGTTCTTC.

This clonotype was observed a few times. The V call is TRBV7-3, the J call TRBJ2-7; 8 bases are a match to TRBD1. The CDR3 has 14 residues. CDR1 and CDR2 (germline): SGHTA, FQGTGA. The trim removed 4 bases at V and 5 bases at J, leaving 7 bases unmatched. The CDR3 here is CASSSRDRIHEQYF. CDR3 coding DNA: TGTGCCAGCAGCTCCCGGGACAGGATCCACGAGCAGTACTTC.

This clonotype came up a few times. The chain combines TRBV27 with TRBJ1-1, with a tentative D call TRBD1 (5 bases). The CDR3 consists of 15 residues. V shed 5 bases and J shed 7 bases, with 20 bases lying between them. The germline CDR1 and CDR2 sequences are MNHEY and SMNVEV (reference sequence). CDR3 loop: CASSVRDVLYGEAFF. CDR3 bases: TGTGCCAGCAGTGTTCGGGACGTCCTCTACGGTGAAGCTTTCTTT.

The V and J genes are TRBV7-3 and TRBJ2-1; the D is unclear. The germline V gene has CDR1 SGHTA and CDR2 FQGTGA. The CDR3 extends over 13 amino acids. Trimming cost V 2 bases and J 5 bases, with 7 bases left between them. The CDR3 region has the DNA TGTGCCAGCAGCTTAGGGGTTAACAATGAGCAGTTCTTC. Translation: CASSLGVNNEQFF. Full variable domain (outside the CDR3, taken from reference TRBV7-3 and TRBJ2-1): GAGVSQTPSNKVTEKGKYVELRCDPISGHTALYWYRQSLGQGPEFLIYFQGTGAADDSGLPNDRFFAVRPEGSVSTLKIQRTERGDSAVYLCASSLGVNNEQFFGPGTRLTVL.

The chain is built from TRBV5-1 and TRBJ2-3; 7 positions match TRBD2. V was pared by 1 base and J by 4 bases, with 6 bases of the junction left unmatched. The germline CDR1 and CDR2 sequences are SGHRS and YFSETQ. The CDR3 sequence is 15 residues long. The CDR3: CASSLSGGDADTQYF. DNA of the CDR3: TGCGCCAGCAGCTTGAGTGGGGGGGATGCAGATACGCAGTATTTT.

This clonotype came up a few times. V is TRBV18 and J is TRBJ2-7, with a weak D call TRBD1 (6 bases). The CDR3 is made up of 14 amino acids. The germline V and J ends were trimmed by 3 bases and 7 bases, with 16 bases remaining between them. Germline CDR1 KGHSH, CDR2 LQKENI. Written as DNA, the CDR3 is TGTGCCAGCTCACCTAGCCAGGGGCATGTTGAGCAGTACTTC. It is translated as CASSPSQGHVEQYF.

The CDR3 spells CASRRQGITTYTQYF. CDR3 DNA sequence: TGTGCCAGCAGGCGCCAGGGTATTACCACGTATACGCAGTATTTT. The chain joins TRBV6-2 or TRBV6-3 to TRBJ2-3, with D perhaps matching TRBD1 (5 bases). This CDR3 has 15 amino acids. Germline CDR1 is MNHEY and CDR2 is SVGEGT. Trimming shortened V by 6 bases and J by 7 bases, and 20 bases separated the two germline ends.

This clonotype showed up just a few times. The chain is built from TRBV24-1 and TRBJ2-3, with D tentatively TRBD2 (6 bases). CDR3 length: 13 amino acids. CDR1 and CDR2 (germline): KGHDR, SFDVKD. V was clipped by 5 bases and J by 4 bases, with 9 bases between them. CDR3: CATSALASDTQYF. The CDR3 DNA reads TGTGCCACCAGTGCCCTAGCGTCAGATACGCAGTATTTT.

The chain has TRBV6-6 and TRBJ2-3; 7 nucleotides agree with TRBD2. Germline values: CDR1 MNHNY, CDR2 SVGAGI (reference sequence). The CDR3 is 14 amino acids. Trimming removed 6 bases from V and 2 bases from J; junction bases left unmatched: 5. CDR3 bases: TGTGCCAGCAGGAGCCGGGACTACACAGATACGCAGTATTTT. Its translation: CASRSRDYTDTQYF.